These 28 T cell receptor beta chains came from one sample sequenced in a study of patients and donors after allogeneic stem cell transplantation. TCRdb used MiXCR to reprocess the RT-PCR reads, holding one entry per CDR3 protein. The sample contains about a million distinct CDR3 sequences, roughly 18% of which appear only once. The sample comprised blood, either unsorted or a sorted T cell fraction (not recorded which). The receptors derive from a human donor who was either an allogeneic HSCT recipient or a stem cell or donor lymphocyte infusion donor (not recorded which). It is not recorded whose cells these are; they may come from a transplant donor.

The genes are TRBV9 and TRBJ2-1; TRBD2 matches at 8 bases. V lost 1 base to trimming and J lost 5 bases; unmatched junction nucleotides: 2. The CDR3 length is 14 residues. The germline V gene encodes CDR1 SGDLS and CDR2 YYNGEE. The DNA of the CDR3 is TGTGCCAGCAGCGTAAGCGGGAGCCACAATGAGCAGTTCTTC. Protein: CASSVSGSHNEQFF.

This chain joins TRBV3-1 and TRBJ2-1; the D is unclear. The CDR3 extends over 11 amino acids. Germline CDR1 LGHDT, CDR2 YNNKEL (reference sequence). With 1 base removed from V and 10 bases from J, the gap between germline ends came to 5 bases. The CDR3 here is CASSQGWEQFF. The CDR3 DNA sequence: TGTGCCAGCAGCCAAGGGTGGGAGCAGTTCTTC.

This clonotype was counted a few times. The chain is built from TRBV4-1 and TRBJ1-6; no clear D gene. Trimming took 1 base from V and 9 from J, leaving 16 bases between them. This CDR3 comprises 16 residues. Per germline, CDR1 MGHRA and CDR2 YSYEKL. The CDR3 DNA follows: TGCGCCAGCAGCCAAGTTTTCCAGGCCGTTGGTTCACCCCTCCACTTT. It yields the protein CASSQVFQAVGSPLHF.

The V call is TRBV20-1, the J call TRBJ2-5; a weak D match, TRBD2 (5 bases). V lost 8 bases to trimming and J lost 1 base, with 20 bases between them. The length of the CDR3 is 15 residues. CDR1 and CDR2 from the germline V gene are DFQATT and SNEGSKA (reference sequence). CDR3 protein: CSPERWWERQETQYF. The CDR3 nucleotides are TGCAGTCCAGAGCGCTGGTGGGAGCGCCAAGAGACCCAGTACTTC.

J is TRBJ2-5 and V is TRBV7-2; D is undetermined. Trimming stripped 2 bases from V and 5 bases from J, with 6 bases between. The germline V gene has CDR1 SGHTA and CDR2 FQGNSA. The CDR3 consists of 12 residues. The CDR3 protein is CASSLSSETQYF. Here the CDR3 DNA reads TGTGCCAGCAGCTTATCATCGGAGACCCAGTACTTC.

This chain connects TRBV2 to TRBJ2-2; the D is unclear. V dropped 4 bases and J dropped 0 bases, with 9 bases sitting between them. Looked up from germline, CDR1 is SNHLY and CDR2 is FYNNEI. The CDR3 extends over 15 amino acids. This chain's CDR3 is CASSGGPANTGELFF. DNA for the CDR3: TGTGCCAGCAGTGGAGGACCAGCGAACACCGGGGAGCTGTTTTTT.

This clonotype was seen more than once but under ten times. V usage is TRBV7-2 and J usage is TRBJ2-2, with D hard to call. The CDR3 totals 11 residues. V gave up 8 bases and J gave up 6 bases, with 7 bases separating them. Germline CDR1 is SGHTA and CDR2 is FQGNSA. CDR3 sequence: CASLGSGELFF. DNA of the CDR3: TGTGCCAGCCTTGGATCCGGGGAGCTGTTTTTT.

J is TRBJ2-5 and V is TRBV11-2; the D is unclear. Trimming cost V 4 bases and J 1 base, with 10 bases left between them. The CDR3 sequence is 14 residues long. Per germline, CDR1 SGHAT and CDR2 FQNNGV. The CDR3 DNA reads TGTGCCAGCAGCTACAGAAATTCCCAAGAGACCCAGTACTTC. Translation: CASSYRNSQETQYF.

This clonotype showed up just a few times. V gene TRBV18 combines with J gene TRBJ1-3; 8 bases are shared with TRBD1. Trimming at V came to 3 bases and at J to 0 bases, leaving 4 bases not matched to a gene. The CDR3 contains 16 residues. Germline lookup yields CDR1 KGHSH and CDR2 LQKENI. The CDR3 DNA sequence: TGTGCCAGCTCACCGGGACAGGTGGACTCTGGAAACACCATATATTTT. As protein: CASSPGQVDSGNTIYF.

The V call is TRBV12-5, the J call TRBJ2-3; TRBD2 matches 9 bases. V dropped 6 bases and J dropped 2; count of bases not matched to a gene: 6. The CDR3 consists of 15 residues. Germline V gives CDR1 LGHNT, CDR2 FRNRAP. In DNA, the CDR3 is TGTGCTAGTGGCGTTGGACTAGCGTTCACAGATACGCAGTATTTT. Protein product: CASGVGLAFTDTQYF.

V and J are TRBV5-1 and TRBJ1-3; a possible D gene is TRBD1 (6 bases). V gave up 0 bases and J gave up 2 bases, with 12 bases separating them. Germline V CDR1 and CDR2: SGHRS, YFSETQ. The CDR3 is made up of 16 amino acids. This CDR3 is CASSLVGAETGNTIYF. The CDR3 bases are TGCGCCAGCAGCTTGGTGGGGGCTGAGACTGGAAACACCATATATTTT. Full variable domain (remainder filled in from reference TRBV5-1 and TRBJ1-3): KAGVTQTPRYLIKTRGQQVTLSCSPISGHRSVSWYQQTPGQGLQFLFEYFSETQRNKGNFPGRFSGRQFSNSRSEMNVSTLELGDSALYLCASSLVGAETGNTIYFGEGSWLTVV.

V usage is TRBV5-6 and J usage is TRBJ2-1; a possible D gene is TRBD2 (6 bases). Germline V gene lookup returns CDR1 SGHDT and CDR2 YYEEEE. Trimming removed 4 bases from V and 12 bases from J, with 26 bases in between. The CDR3 is 16 residues long. The CDR3: CASSVQSGSFLGGQFF. The CDR3 DNA reads as TGTGCCAGCAGCGTCCAAAGCGGGTCCTTCCTTGGGGGGCAGTTCTTC.

This clonotype has only a few counts. The chain joins TRBV7-2 to TRBJ2-2, with 7 bases aligning to TRBD2. This CDR3 has 16 residues. Trimming cost V 4 bases and J 5 bases; bases outside gene matches: 10. Germline loops: CDR1 SGHTA, CDR2 FQGNSA. The DNA of the CDR3 is TGTGCCAGCAGCTGGCAGCTAGAACTAGCGACCGGGGAGCTGTTTTTT. Translation gives CASSWQLELATGELFF.

In this sample, this clonotype turned up a few times. This sequence joins TRBV4-1 and TRBJ2-4; D not certain. Germline values: CDR1 MGHRA, CDR2 YSYEKL. V dropped 4 bases and J dropped 4 bases, with 11 bases sitting between them. The CDR3 is 14 residues long. DNA for the CDR3: TGCGCCAGCAGCCCCCAGGCGGTAAAAAACATTCAGTACTTC. It translates to CASSPQAVKNIQYF.

In its sample, this clonotype was seen a few times. V gene TRBV5-5 combines with J gene TRBJ2-4; D is uncertain. This CDR3 has 14 amino acids. The V and J ends lost 1 base and 2 bases respectively, with 7 bases between them. The V gene's germline CDR1 is SGHKS and CDR2 YYEKEE (reference sequence). The chain's CDR3 is CASSLISSKNIQYF. In DNA form, the CDR3 reads TGTGCCAGCAGCTTGATCTCATCCAAAAACATTCAGTACTTC.

This clonotype was detected a few times. V gene TRBV12-3 or TRBV12-4 combines with J gene TRBJ2-1; 9 bases map to TRBD2. J was trimmed by 5 bases and V by 2 bases; bases with no gene match: 13. The CDR3 runs 18 residues. DNA for the CDR3: TGTGCCAGCAGTTTAACCCTACTAAAGCGGGAGGCACACAATGAGCAGTTCTTC. Translated: CASSLTLLKREAHNEQFF.

CDR3 amino acids: CASNAGTSASEQYF. CDR3 DNA: TGTGCCAGCAACGCCGGGACTAGCGCATCCGAGCAGTACTTC. The rearrangement links TRBV9 to TRBJ2-7, with 10 nucleotides matching TRBD2. Germline assignment: CDR1 SGDLS and CDR2 YYNGEE. The CDR3 has 14 residues. J gave up 6 bases and V 6 bases, and 9 bases lay outside the gene matches.

The chain carries TRBV20-1 and TRBJ2-7; tentatively, D is TRBD2 (6 bases). The germline V gene encodes CDR1 DFQATT and CDR2 SNEGSKA (reference sequence). The ends were cut back, 0 bases at V and 2 bases at J, with 14 bases in the middle. This CDR3 region has 15 residues. This chain's CDR3 is CSARDWTTATYEQYF. The CDR3 DNA sequence: TGCAGTGCTAGAGATTGGACTACAGCAACCTACGAGCAGTACTTC.

The chain is built from TRBV7-2 and TRBJ1-6; 9 bases are a match to TRBD1. The CDR3 loop spans 17 amino acids. V trimming: 5 bases; J trimming: 6 bases; junction bases outside the gene matches: 11. The germline V gene encodes CDR1 SGHTA and CDR2 FQGNSA. The CDR3, as DNA: TGTGCCAGCAGCCACGGTGTCGGGACAGGGCGTAATTCACCCCTCCACTTT. It specifies CASSHGVGTGRNSPLHF.

This clonotype has only a few counts. V is TRBV29-1 and J is TRBJ1-1; 7 nucleotides align to TRBD1. V dropped 2 bases and J dropped 1; count of bases not matched to a gene: 4. This CDR3 is built from 14 residues. CDR1 and CDR2 from the germline V gene are SQVTM and ANQGSEA. CDR3 DNA sequence: TGCAGCGTTGAACTTAGGGGGCGGAACACTGAAGCTTTCTTT. This sequence encodes CSVELRGRNTEAFF.

V usage is TRBV5-1 and J usage is TRBJ2-7, with D unclear. Germline V lookup: CDR1 SGHRS, CDR2 YFSETQ. This CDR3 comprises 11 residues. V lost 6 bases, J lost 0 bases, and 4 bases lay in between. As DNA, the CDR3 is TGCGCCAGCAAACTCTCCTACGAGCAGTACTTC. Its translation is CASKLSYEQYF.

The table lists this clonotype with a few counts. This chain connects TRBV20-1 to TRBJ2-2, with D perhaps TRBD1 (6 bases). V dropped 0 bases and J dropped 1 base, with 12 bases sitting between them. This CDR3 has 16 amino acids. Germline V CDR1 and CDR2: DFQATT, SNEGSKA (reference sequence). The CDR3 is CSARDQRRGNTGELFF. The CDR3 bases are TGCAGTGCTAGAGATCAACGCAGGGGGAACACCGGGGAGCTGTTTTTT.

The table lists this clonotype with a few counts. One end of the junction fails to match germline, which may point to a read error. The chain links TRBV12-3 or TRBV12-4 to TRBJ1-3; D gene uncertain. The CDR3 covers 16 residues. The CDR3 is CASSYLSGRSGNTIYF. The CDR3 bases are TGTGCAAGCAGCTACCTTAGCGGGAGGAGTGGAAACACCATATATTTT.

The DNA for the CDR3 is TGCGCCAGCAGCTCCCATCAGAGGTACCAAGAGACCCAGTACTTC. This sequence encodes CASSSHQRYQETQYF. The chain combines TRBV5-1 with TRBJ2-5; D is unclear. CDR3 length: 15 amino acids. Trimming cost V 3 bases and J 0 bases, with 12 bases left between them. CDR1 and CDR2 (germline): SGHRS, YFSETQ.

This clonotype was detected only a few times. The rearrangement joins TRBV20-1 to TRBJ2-1; TRBD1 might be the D (5 bases). Trimming left V 5 bases short and J 8 bases short, with 16 bases between. CDR1 and CDR2 from the germline V gene are DFQATT and SNEGSKA (reference sequence). The CDR3 is made up of 13 amino acids. The CDR3 here is CSAGGSGFHEQFF. DNA of the CDR3: TGCAGTGCTGGTGGCTCAGGGTTCCATGAGCAGTTCTTC.

There are many counts of this clonotype. The gene calls are TRBV7-2 and TRBJ2-1; the D gene could be TRBD1 or TRBD2 (6 bases each). Trimming removed 5 bases from V and 0 bases from J, with 17 bases in between. This CDR3 spans 17 amino acids. The germline V gene has CDR1 SGHTA and CDR2 FQGNSA. The CDR3 protein is CASSPRGRESSYNEQFF. CDR3 coding DNA: TGTGCCAGCAGCCCCAGGGGACGGGAGAGCTCCTACAATGAGCAGTTCTTC.

The chain combines TRBV5-1 with TRBJ1-2, with D possibly matching TRBD1 (6 bases). Germline loops: CDR1 SGHRS, CDR2 YFSETQ. Between the trimmed V and J ends, which lost 0 bases and 4 bases, there was a span of 19 bases. This CDR3 contains 17 residues. CDR3 in amino acids: CASSLGLGQLAGYGYTF. The CDR3, as DNA: TGCGCCAGCAGCTTGGGACTCGGACAGCTAGCAGGCTATGGCTACACCTTC. The complete variable domain, with remaining parts taken from reference TRBV5-1 and TRBJ1-2, reads KAGVTQTPRYLIKTRGQQVTLSCSPISGHRSVSWYQQTPGQGLQFLFEYFSETQRNKGNFPGRFSGRQFSNSRSEMNVSTLELGDSALYLCASSLGLGQLAGYGYTFGSGTRLTVV.

This chain links TRBV5-1 with TRBJ2-1, with TRBD2 matching over 15 bases. The CDR3 runs 17 residues. V was clipped by 2 bases and J by 3 bases; unmatched bases: 3. Germline V gives CDR1 SGHRS, CDR2 YFSETQ. DNA for the CDR3: TGCGCCAGCAGCTTCGGGACTAGCGGGGGGATCTACAATGAGCAGTTCTTC. This encodes CASSFGTSGGIYNEQFF.